This T cell receptor (beta chain) was captured by sequencing in a study of blood T cell repertoires in COVID-19. Here immunoSEQ multiplex PCR was the method, and the copy in TCRdb shows in-frame clones only, minus some. This sample has some 150,000 clones; 75% to 85% occur once, and the top ten carry around 6.7%. Germline values: CDR1 SGHTA, CDR2 FQGTGA. The V end was cut by 1 base, the J end by 2 bases, with 7 bases between. There are 14 residues in the CDR3. Sequencing input: peripheral blood. V is TRBV7-3 and J is TRBJ2-3; D gene unclear. This clonotype was obtained from a woman between 45 and 60 years old in a cohort sampled during active or convalescent COVID-19. The CDR3 DNA is TGTGCCAGCAGCTTAATGGGCACCACAGATACGCAGTATTTT. It translates to CASSLMGTTDTQYF.